This T cell receptor (beta chain) was observed in a study of beta chain features in type 1 diabetes (dated by TCRdb to 2016 to 2019). Study-level background: Mean age, gender distribution, total cell number and subset yield did not differ between patients and healthy donors. Whereas all 28 donors provided naive and central memory subsets, regulatory and stem cell-like memory subsets were isolated from just 8 patients and roughly 8 healthy donors. In the study, TCRB repertoires of sorted circulating CD4+ T cell subsets from recently diagnosed type 1 diabetes patients were compared with those of matched healthy donors. A total of 107,917,701 sorted cells were examined across all samples, and the number of cells per subset was strongly correlated with RNA yield.

The study at large found these results: At VDJ recombination sites, patients with type 1 diabetes made fewer insertions and deleted more nucleotides, a pattern implying thymic rearrangement abnormalities. Naive, central memory and regulatory TCRB repertoires appeared more similar among patients than among healthy donors. Type 1 diabetes patients showed a moderate but significant shortening of TCRB CDR3 length in all four CD4+ subsets. Shorter templates might be favored by PCR, yet because patient and control samples were amplified and corrected together, any such skew would affect both groups equally. Only small numbers of individuals were included in the HLA sub-analyses, which left unresolved whether HLA type had any influence on TCRB rearrangement. Sequencing cDNA rather than genomic DNA could over-represent highly expressing activated cells, although activation and CD3 levels did not differ between groups.

Each donor gave one peripheral blood draw, roughly 0.11 L on average, collected into heparinised tubes. Naive, central memory, regulatory and stem cell-like memory CD4+ T cells were sorted on a BD FACSAria II using a panel including CD45RO, CCR7, CD25, CD127, CD95 and CD27. Every sorted population had a purity above 95%. PBMCs were isolated right away by Lymphoprep density gradient centrifugation and were stained directly, without culture. So that batch effects would be minimized, each experiment stained and sorted samples in pairs, pairing one healthy donor with one patient. Clipping removes 4 bases from V and 1 base from J, with 10 as the unmatched junction base count. Inclusive of the bounding cysteine and phenylalanine, the CDR3 is 16 residues long. The sequence is cut down to CDR3 DNA, 48 bases in frame from base 1. For CDR1 and CDR2, the germline V gene lists SGHRS and YFSETQ. This clone has more than one count but fewer than ten. The antigen it binds to is not known. Base quality data are lacking; no much larger clone is found one base away.

The entire amount of isolated RNA was reverse transcribed using the High Capacity cDNA Reverse Transcription Kit, so the sequenced TCRB transcripts were expressed ones. Deep immunoSEQ sequencing was performed on naive, central memory and regulatory T cell samples, with an average of roughly 3.3 million total reads per sample. Sorted cells were lysed in RLT buffer, and RNA was extracted using DNase-treated RNeasy Micro or Mini kits according to cell number. Each cell subset was processed separately to prevent cross-contamination, with patient and healthy donor samples processed together. The immunoSEQ multiplex PCR was used to amplify TCRB sequences from cDNA, yielding 87-bp fragments that span the CDR3 region. Amplicons were sequenced on the Illumina HiSeq platform. The original pipeline was this. Synthetic template baselines were used to correct PCR bias computationally, reads within Hamming distance 2 were collapsed, and singletons that could not be merged were discarded. Reads were aligned to IMGT to assign V, D and J genes, CDR3 length, and insertions or deletions at six rearrangement sites. Within each subset, clonotype counts were normalized to sorted cell number, after which true diversity and Gini coefficients were computed with the tcR R package. The overlap coefficient, calculated on TCRB nucleotide sequences, was used to quantify repertoire sharing. Out-of-frame TCRB sequences from naive cells were analyzed to stand in for the pre-selection repertoire. The table comes from immuneACCESS by way of TCRdb, which keeps in-frame sequences with V and J called. Part of the clones is missing from these tables; in studies checked, under half for an unresolved V gene and the rest for unknown reasons. V and J calls and clone size are as listed in that table; D and trimming were resolved from the DNA. This sample gives a few hundred thousand clones in total; roughly 15% of them show up just once. The ten largest make up more than 0.015% of the sample.

This sequence uses TRBV5-1 and TRBJ1-1; 7 central bases correspond to TRBD1. Source material: naive CD4+ T cells from blood. Explained via the paper, the cell subset or site label denotes: true naive CD4+ T cells. This receptor was identified in a woman aged 18-29 years in good health. The DNA sequence is TGCGCCAGCAGCCAGGAAAACAGGGGATCGAACACTGAAGCTTTCTTT. It translates as CASSQENRGSNTEAFF. Outside the CDR3, residues come from the reference TRBV5-1 and TRBJ1-1 proteins, so the full variable domain is: KAGVTQTPRYLIKTRGQQVTLSCSPISGHRSVSWYQQTPGQGLQFLFEYFSETQRNKGNFPGRFSGRQFSNSRSEMNVSTLELGDSALYLCASSQENRGSNTEAFFGQGTRLTVV.